A selection of T cell receptor beta chains follows, all from one sample in a study of identifying expanded T cells in peripheral blood. Sequencing was performed with immunoSEQ multiplex PCR; in TCRdb, only in-frame clones are kept and a portion is missing. This sample has approximately 100,000 clones, with roughly 89% found just once. Sequencing was carried out using blood. The receptor source for this set is a person aged 18-69 years in good health. CDR3s include the opening cysteine and the closing phenylalanine or tryptophan. D genes are given only for firm matches. Part of the rows lack a size; the others show once, few, many or a class for expanded clones.

V	D	J	size	CDR3	DNA
TRBV5-4	.	TRBJ2-5	.	CASSSLAGQQETQYF	TGTGCCAGCAGCTCCCTTGCGGGACAGCAAGAGACCCAGTACTTC
TRBV28	TRBD1	TRBJ2-5	once	CASSFRTGGETQYF	TGTGCCAGCAGTTTCCGGACAGGGGGCGAGACCCAGTACTTC
TRBV5-6	TRBD1	TRBJ1-5	.	CASSSGTASNQPQHF	TGTGCCAGCAGCTCCGGGACAGCTAGCAATCAGCCCCAGCATTTT
TRBV2	TRBD2	TRBJ2-5	.	CASSLGLAGGAARETQYF	TGTGCCAGCAGTCTTGGACTAGCGGGGGGCGCAGCCAGGGAGACCCAGTACTTC
TRBV7-9	.	TRBJ1-1	.	CASSFPDRPNTEAFF	TGTGCCAGCAGCTTTCCCGACAGACCCAACACTGAAGCTTTCTTT
TRBV19	TRBD2	TRBJ2-1	.	CASSAWTSGGWGNEQFF	TGTGCCAGTAGTGCCTGGACTAGCGGGGGGTGGGGCAATGAGCAGTTCTTC
TRBV2	.	TRBJ2-3	.	CASSERGPWDDTQYF	TGTGCCAGCAGTGAACGGGGCCCCTGGGACGATACGCAGTATTTT
TRBV27	TRBD2	TRBJ2-7	.	CASSSNPSGGTYYEQYF	TGTGCCAGCAGCTCTAACCCCTCCGGGGGGACCTACTACGAGCAGTACTTC
TRBV19	TRBD1	TRBJ2-7	.	CASSIEADRVPYEQYF	TGTGCCAGTAGTATAGAGGCGGACAGGGTTCCGTACGAGCAGTACTTC
TRBV7-2	.	TRBJ1-2	.	CASRSPGKYYGYTF	TGTGCCAGCAGATCCCCCGGGAAGTACTATGGCTACACCTTC
TRBV7-2	.	TRBJ2-5	.	CASSSRTGFQETQYF	TGTGCCAGCAGCTCTAGAACAGGGTTTCAAGAGACCCAGTACTTC
TRBV4-3	.	TRBJ2-7	once	CASSQGNEQYF	TGCGCCAGCAGCCAGGGCAACGAGCAGTACTTC
TRBV5-4	.	TRBJ2-3	.	CASSGQGISDTQYF	TGTGCCAGCAGCGGCCAGGGGATTTCAGATACGCAGTATTTT
TRBV12-5	TRBD1	TRBJ2-5	.	CASARDRGETQYF	TGTGCTAGTGCTCGGGACAGGGGGGAGACCCAGTACTTC
TRBV6-5	.	TRBJ1-1	.	CATLLGMNTEAFF	TGTGCCACCTTACTTGGGATGAACACTGAAGCTTTCTTT
TRBV21-1	.	TRBJ1-3	.	CASSKVGEGFGEAGNTIYF	TGTGCCAGCAGCAAAGTTGGGGAGGGGTTTGGGGAAGCTGGAAACACCATATATTTT
TRBV5-8	.	TRBJ1-1	.	CASSPIIQGITEAFF	TGTGCCAGCAGCCCCATCATACAGGGTATCACTGAAGCTTTCTTT
TRBV4-1	.	TRBJ1-2	.	CASSQDSVNYGYTF	TGCGCCAGCAGCCAAGATTCGGTCAACTATGGCTACACCTTC
TRBV4-2	.	TRBJ1-3	.	CASSQIGAGRGGNTIYF	TGTGCCAGCAGCCAAATCGGGGCGGGTAGAGGTGGAAACACCATATATTTT
TRBV7-2	TRBD2	TRBJ2-7	.	CASSLAAGGSLEQYF	TGTGCCAGCAGCTTAGCGGCGGGGGGTTCCCTCGAGCAGTACTTC
TRBV29-1	.	TRBJ1-3	.	CSVEAGAGGNTIYF	TGCAGCGTTGAAGCAGGGGCTGGAGGAAACACCATATATTTT
TRBV18	.	TRBJ2-7	few	CASSPTINEQYF	TGTGCCAGCTCACCAACTATCAACGAGCAGTACTTC
TRBV11-2	.	TRBJ1-6	few	CASSFTGPPLHF	TGTGCCAGCAGTTTTACGGGCCCACCCCTCCACTTT
TRBV6-1	TRBD1	TRBJ2-7	.	CASSEPSRDRDRFYEQYF	TGTGCCAGCAGTGAACCGTCCCGGGACAGGGATCGATTCTACGAGCAGTACTTC
TRBV18	.	TRBJ2-1	once	CASSNRESQFF	TGTGCCAGCTCTAACCGGGAGTCGCAGTTCTTC
TRBV7-9	.	TRBJ2-7	.	CASSLATRDQAQYF	TGTGCCAGCAGCTTAGCGACAAGGGACCAGGCGCAGTACTTC
TRBV7-7	TRBD1	TRBJ2-5	.	CASSRDRALRETQYF	TGTGCCAGCAGCAGGGACAGGGCCCTAAGAGAGACCCAGTACTTC
TRBV6-6	.	TRBJ1-4	.	CASSYMPEGDEKLFF	TGTGCCAGCAGTTACATGCCCGAGGGGGATGAAAAACTGTTTTTT
TRBV5-1	.	TRBJ2-3	.	CASSARQAAMGTDTQYF	TGCGCCAGCAGCGCAAGACAGGCGGCGATGGGCACAGATACGCAGTATTTT